This TCR beta chain derives from a study of shared clonotypes between healthy human individuals. In the study overall: A donor's plate count was three for CD4 naive and three for CD4 memory; CD8 naive had two and CD8 memory one.

The table came from immunoSEQ multiplex PCR; TCRdb's copy has only in-frame clones and leaves some out. This table holds a few million clones, 80% to 95% found once. Study results and limitations: Clonotype sharing among the donors was expected to vary with sequencing depth.

As for this clone: Its antigen is undetermined.

The sequence was obtained from a man younger than 30 in good health. Some clones in this sample may be carry-over from other donors' samples. Sequenced input: naive CD4+ T cells from PBMCs. The subset here: CD45RA+ positively selected.

The CDR3 here is CASSERPGGAKNIQYF. The CDR3 DNA is TGTGCCAGCAGCGAGCGACCGGGGGGCGCCAAAAACATTCAGTACTTC. The genes are TRBV9 and TRBJ2-4, with D possibly TRBD2 on 7 matching bases. Trimming removed 3 bases from V and 1 base from J, with 14 bases in between. Germline V CDR1 and CDR2: SGDLS, YYNGEE. This CDR3 has 16 amino acids.